The 4 T cell receptor beta chains in this list originate from one sample, sequenced in a study of T cell changes during pregnancy in multiple sclerosis. Some clones are missing from TCRdb's copy, which holds only in-frame ones; the method was immunoSEQ multiplex PCR. The sample holds fewer than 90,000 clones, 94% seen once. This specimen consisted of peripheral blood, obtained after pregnancy. These receptors were taken from a female donor in good health, enrolled as a control in a pregnancy study.

V and J are TRBV25-1 and TRBJ1-4, with 8 nucleotides matching TRBD1. Germline assignment: CDR1 MGHDK and CDR2 SYGVNS. V gave up 5 bases and J gave up 6 bases; unmatched junction bases: 5. The CDR3 loop spans 14 amino acids. As DNA, the CDR3 is TGTGCCAGCAGTTACAGGGGGATGGATGAAAAACTGTTTTTT. Translating it yields CASSYRGMDEKLFF.

This sequence joins TRBV6-1 and TRBJ1-2; the D is unclear. The V gene's germline CDR1 is MNHNS and CDR2 SASEGT. Trimming took off 6 bases at V and 8 bases at J, with 19 bases between the two ends. This CDR3 contains 14 residues. The DNA for the CDR3 is TGTGCCAGCAGGCCACGGGAACCAGCCAGGGGCTACACCTTC. This codes for CASRPREPARGYTF.

This rearrangement joins TRBV2 to TRBJ2-2, with 7 nucleotides matching TRBD1. This CDR3 region has 13 residues. The junction had 4 bases not matched to a gene; V was cut back by 7 bases and J by 5 bases. The germline V gene has CDR1 SNHLY and CDR2 FYNNEI. The CDR3 is CASKGQSTGELFF. Here the CDR3 DNA reads TGTGCCAGCAAGGGACAGTCAACCGGGGAGCTGTTTTTT.

CDR3 residues: CASSLGTSGRDEQFF. DNA of the CDR3: TGTGCCAGCAGTTTAGGGACTAGCGGGAGGGATGAGCAGTTCTTC. The V and J genes are TRBV27 and TRBJ2-1; the match to TRBD2 covers 16 bases. CDR1 and CDR2 from the germline V gene are MNHEY and SMNVEV (reference sequence). The length of the CDR3 is 15 residues. Losses at the gene ends were 2 bases for V and 8 bases for J; bases not matched to a gene: 0.